A selection of T cell receptor beta chains follows, all from one sample in a study of shared clonotypes between healthy human individuals. Some clones are missing from TCRdb's copy, which holds only in-frame ones; the method was immunoSEQ multiplex PCR. The table lists more than 2 million clones, about 94% of them singletons, with 0.85% to 1.2% in the top ten. Sequenced material: naive CD8+ T cells sorted from blood. The receptors stem from a young man in good health. Both conserved end residues are part of each CDR3. Each record gives: J gene, clone size, D gene, V gene, CDR3 protein, CDR3 DNA. A D gene is named only where the DNA matches it firmly. Only part of the rows carry a size: once, few, many, or a class if the clone is expanded.

J: TRBJ2-2; size: -; D: -; V: TRBV7-2; CDR3: CASSPRGFSSGELFF; DNA: TGTGCCAGCAGCCCAAGGGGGTTTTCGTCCGGGGAGCTGTTTTTT
J: TRBJ2-7; size: -; D: -; V: TRBV19; CDR3: CASSAQGGAYEQYF; DNA: TGTGCCAGTAGTGCACAAGGTGGGGCCTACGAGCAGTACTTC
J: TRBJ1-1; size: -; D: TRBD1; V: TRBV11-2; CDR3: CASSYRGQGGTEAFF; DNA: TGTGCCAGCAGCTACCGCGGACAGGGGGGTACTGAAGCTTTCTTT
J: TRBJ2-7; size: -; D: TRBD2; V: TRBV10-3; CDR3: CAISGASGSNYEQYF; DNA: TGTGCCATCAGTGGGGCTAGCGGCAGCAACTACGAGCAGTACTTC
J: TRBJ2-5; size: -; D: -; V: TRBV5-6; CDR3: CASSLGNQETQYF; DNA: TGTGCCAGCAGCTTGGGGAACCAAGAGACCCAGTACTTC
J: TRBJ1-4; size: once; D: TRBD1; V: TRBV5-5; CDR3: CASSTGQGAAEKLFF; DNA: TGTGCCAGCAGCACTGGTCAGGGGGCGGCGGAAAAACTGTTTTTT
J: TRBJ2-2; size: -; D: -; V: TRBV29-1; CDR3: CSVGRSNTGELFF; DNA: TGCAGCGTGGGACGGTCGAACACCGGGGAGCTGTTTTTT
J: TRBJ2-3; size: -; D: TRBD1; V: TRBV4-3; CDR3: CASSLWDRGSDTQYF; DNA: TGCGCCAGCAGCTTATGGGACAGGGGCTCAGATACGCAGTATTTT
J: TRBJ2-7; size: -; D: -; V: TRBV9; CDR3: CASSPSPLENYEQYF; DNA: TGTGCCAGCAGCCCCAGCCCCCTCGAGAACTACGAGCAGTACTTC
J: TRBJ1-4; size: -; D: TRBD1; V: TRBV5-6; CDR3: CASSEGQGWEKLFF; DNA: TGTGCCAGCAGCGAAGGACAGGGTTGGGAAAAACTGTTTTTT
J: TRBJ2-3; size: -; D: -; V: TRBV5-6; CDR3: CASSPVASTDTQYF; DNA: TGTGCCAGCAGCCCGGTAGCTAGCACAGATACGCAGTATTTT
J: TRBJ2-7; size: -; D: -; V: TRBV14; CDR3: CASSQAGRVYEQYF; DNA: TGTGCCAGCAGCCAAGCGGGCAGGGTATACGAGCAGTACTTC
J: TRBJ2-5; size: -; D: -; V: TRBV7-9; CDR3: CASSNRVDETQYF; DNA: TGTGCCAGCAGCAACAGGGTTGACGAGACCCAGTACTTC
J: TRBJ1-2; size: -; D: TRBD1; V: TRBV5-5; CDR3: CASSPTGGDYGYTF; DNA: TGTGCCAGCAGCCCAACAGGGGGGGACTATGGCTACACCTTC
J: TRBJ1-5; size: -; D: -; V: TRBV25-1; CDR3: CASSSGPGQPQHF; DNA: TGTGCCAGCAGTTCAGGACCAGGTCAGCCCCAGCATTTT
J: TRBJ1-2; size: -; D: -; V: TRBV2; CDR3: CASTTDGRRSNPNYGYTF; DNA: TGTGCCAGCACTACCGACGGCCGACGATCAAATCCTAACTATGGCTACACCTTC
J: TRBJ1-2; size: few; D: TRBD1; V: TRBV29-1; CDR3: CSVEGTGIRGYTF; DNA: TGCAGCGTTGAAGGGACAGGGATCCGCGGCTACACCTTC
J: TRBJ2-3; size: -; D: TRBD1; V: TRBV7-3; CDR3: CASSSRGQFTDTQYF; DNA: TGTGCCAGCAGCAGCCGGGGACAGTTCACAGATACGCAGTATTTT
J: TRBJ2-7; size: -; D: -; V: TRBV5-8; CDR3: CASSPARRTYEQYF; DNA: TGTGCCAGCAGTCCGGCCCGTCGGACCTACGAGCAGTACTTC
J: TRBJ2-6; size: -; D: -; V: TRBV9; CDR3: CASSVDWLALHSGANVLTF; DNA: TGTGCCAGCAGCGTAGATTGGCTAGCCCTCCACTCTGGGGCCAACGTCCTGACTTTC
J: TRBJ1-1; size: -; D: -; V: TRBV9; CDR3: CASSVGGGMNTEAFF; DNA: TGTGCCAGCAGCGTAGGTGGGGGAATGAACACTGAAGCTTTCTTT
J: TRBJ2-1; size: -; D: -; V: TRBV11-2; CDR3: CASSLEGADEQFF; DNA: TGTGCCAGCAGCTTAGAAGGGGCCGATGAGCAGTTCTTC
J: TRBJ2-3; size: once; D: TRBD2; V: TRBV10-2; CDR3: CASSGLAGASWGTDTQYF; DNA: TGCGCCAGCAGTGGTCTAGCGGGGGCGAGTTGGGGCACAGATACGCAGTATTTT
J: TRBJ2-5; size: -; D: -; V: TRBV4-3; CDR3: CASSQDLEETQYF; DNA: TGCGCCAGCAGCCAAGACCTGGAAGAGACCCAGTACTTC
J: TRBJ1-2; size: once; D: -; V: TRBV18; CDR3: CASSPSAGFDYGYTF; DNA: TGTGCCAGCTCACCCTCCGCCGGTTTCGACTATGGCTACACCTTC
J: TRBJ2-1; size: once; D: -; V: TRBV14; CDR3: CASSLWTDSSYNEQFF; DNA: TGTGCCAGCAGCCTTTGGACAGATAGCTCCTACAATGAGCAGTTCTTC
J: TRBJ2-7; size: -; D: TRBD1; V: TRBV4-1; CDR3: CASSTSGTGASYEQYF; DNA: TGCGCCAGCAGCACTTCCGGGACAGGGGCCTCCTACGAGCAGTACTTC
J: TRBJ2-7; size: -; D: -; V: TRBV6-5; CDR3: CASSPALQGVYEQYF; DNA: TGTGCCAGCAGTCCGGCCCTACAGGGAGTCTACGAGCAGTACTTC
J: TRBJ2-5; size: -; D: -; V: TRBV10-3; CDR3: CAISDWEVMYQETQYF; DNA: TGTGCCATCAGTGATTGGGAGGTGATGTACCAAGAGACCCAGTACTTC
J: TRBJ1-2; size: -; D: -; V: TRBV7-9; CDR3: CASSLTGKGYTF; DNA: TGTGCCAGCAGCTTAACAGGGAAAGGCTACACCTTC
J: TRBJ1-4; size: -; D: -; V: TRBV4-1; CDR3: CASSPDVDEKLFF; DNA: TGCGCCAGCAGCCCCGACGTGGATGAAAAACTGTTTTTT
J: TRBJ1-4; size: -; D: -; V: TRBV6-5; CDR3: CASSPLGGVEKLFF; DNA: TGTGCCAGCAGTCCCTTGGGAGGGGTCGAAAAACTGTTTTTT
J: TRBJ2-2; size: -; D: -; V: TRBV10-1; CDR3: CASSESGGTGELFF; DNA: TGCGCCAGCAGTGAGTCAGGAGGGACCGGGGAGCTGTTTTTT
J: TRBJ2-3; size: -; D: TRBD2; V: TRBV10-3; CDR3: CAISETGTSGTPTDTQYF; DNA: TGTGCCATCAGTGAGACCGGGACTAGCGGGACCCCAACAGATACGCAGTATTTT
J: TRBJ2-2; size: -; D: TRBD1; V: TRBV6-1; CDR3: CASSEARTGGFGELFF; DNA: TGTGCCAGCAGTGAAGCCCGGACAGGGGGTTTCGGGGAGCTGTTTTTT
J: TRBJ1-1; size: -; D: -; V: TRBV14; CDR3: CASSSFPDTEAFF; DNA: TGTGCCAGCAGCTCCTTCCCGGACACTGAAGCTTTCTTT